This TCR beta chain is from a study of T cell responses to AZD1222 COVID-19 vaccine (dated by TCRdb to 2020 to 2022). A note on the overall study: A total of roughly 240 trial participants underwent TCR sequencing, of whom 200 to 220 received two doses of AZD1222 and about 26 received two doses of the MenACWY control vaccine. Trial participants were enrolled by age into 18-55, 56-69 and 70-plus year subgroups, with about 150, 28 and 57 TCR-sequenced participants respectively. What the authors observed across the whole study: The whole spike protein was spanned by vaccine-associated CD4 TCRs, and dominant responses were seen in regions 160-218 and 743-854. In the small 56-69-year group, the increase in depth fell short of significance, most likely because of low power. Most participants were white British and females outnumbered males, and the authors suggested that clonal diversity may have been underestimated. Conclusions about previously exposed vaccinees were limited because only six AZD1222 recipients were SARS-CoV-2 seropositive at baseline. Spike-specific TCR breadth and depth rose significantly after two AZD1222 doses compared with day 0 and with MenACWY recipients. Nearly half of unique spike-specific TCRs reportedly recognized epitopes outside regions mutated in the B.1.351 and B.1.1.7 variants. Because no samples from the day 14 peak response were available, repertoires could be characterized only after the peak T cell response.

Concerning this clone itself: What antigen it recognizes has not been identified. Base qualities are not recorded, but no much larger clone differs from it by a single base.

The CDR3 spans 16 residues, from the cysteine through the phenylalanine. Here the CDR3 DNA is all that survives: 48 bases in frame from base 1. The germline V gene (reference sequence) provides CDR1 SEHNR and CDR2 FQNEAQ. The germline V end is reduced by 5 bases and the J end by 1 base; junction bases left unmatched: 10. The time point label of this sample denotes: about 28 days (+/-7) after the second vaccine dose. Because spike-specific TCR depth and breadth did not differ between the two schedules, AZD1222 recipients who got a second dose at roughly 4 weeks were pooled with those who got a second dose at roughly 12 weeks. Vaccinee samples were obtained from the UK trials COV001 and COV002, which included a single-blind randomized controlled phase 2/3 trial of AZD1222 (ChAdOx1 nCoV-19) in healthy adults. For TCRbeta chain sequencing, PBMC samples were collected from trial participants at day 0 and at day 28 after the second dose.

The CDR3 regions of human TCRbeta chains were subjected to immunosequencing. The source study handled its data this way. TCRs in the repertoires were matched against a reference library of SARS-CoV-2-specific TCRs that had been generated with the MIRA antigen-specificity platform. Breadth was defined as the fraction of unique TCRs that were SARS-CoV-2-associated, and depth was defined as the fraction of total T cells that were SARS-CoV-2-associated. Using the MIRA data, each spike-specific TCR was assigned both to the spike region to which the TCR was reactive and to a CD4 or CD8 class. Log10-transformed breadth and depth values were compared by one-way ANOVA with Sidak's multiple comparisons tests. Sourced from immuneACCESS, this table was stored by TCRdb with only in-frame sequences that have V and J called. A share of the clones is absent; for the studies checked, an unresolved V gene accounts for under half, and the remainder has no known explanation. V and J calls and clone size are as listed in that table; D and trimming were resolved from the DNA. For this sample the table gives roughly 180,000 clones, of which under 95% were detected only once. Of the sample, around 1.3% is held by the ten largest clones.

Sequences were derived from peripheral blood, sampled 28 days after the second AZD1222 dose. This TCR was sampled from an adult who received the AZD1222 COVID-19 vaccine. In this chain, TRBV7-9 is recombined with TRBJ1-1; TRBD1 matches 7 bases in the middle. The bases read TGTGCCAGCAGCCTATGGTCGACAGGGACGAACACTGAAGCTTTCTTT. It codes for CASSLWSTGTNTEAFF. Full variable domain (CDR3 extended with the reference TRBV7-9 and TRBJ1-1 proteins): DTGVSQNPRHKITKRGQNVTFRCDPISEHNRLYWYRQTLGQGPEFLTYFQNEAQLEKSRLLSDRFSAERPKGSFSTLEIQRTEQGDSAMYLCASSLWSTGTNTEAFFGQGTRLTVV.